The T cell receptor beta chain described here comes from a study of cytomegalovirus exposure and HLA in healthy donors. General study results and limits: Prior analysis indicated that the majority of TCR beta V segments exhibited productivity approximately 90% or approximately 30% of the time. CMV antigen specificity of a few CMV-associated chains was confirmed in vitro. The study labeled approximately 150 TCR beta chains cytomegalovirus-associated.

Note on this clone: What it recognizes is unknown.

The PCR had 60 Vbeta and 13 Jbeta primers. Data came from immunoSEQ multiplex PCR; TCRdb stores just in-frame clones and leaves some out. The sample consists of approximately 160,000 clones, just under 80% of them appearing once. Germline V gives CDR1 SGHAT, CDR2 FQNNGV. The CDR3 is 13 amino acids. Trimming left V 3 bases short and J 7 bases short, with 10 bases between. J is TRBJ1-5 and V is TRBV11-2; tentatively, D is TRBD1 (6 bases). This sequence originates from a woman in her thirties or forties in good health and CMV-seropositive. Sequenced input: PBMCs. CDR3 protein: CASSLNREQPQHF. The CDR3, as DNA: TGTGCCAGCAGCTTGAACAGGGAACAGCCCCAGCATTTT.